These T cell receptor beta chains were read from a single sample in a study of blood T cell repertoires in COVID-19. Data came from immunoSEQ multiplex PCR; TCRdb stores just in-frame clones and leaves some out. The sample contains around 140,000 clones, around 86% of which appear only once. The sequenced material came from peripheral blood. These receptors all stem from a human donor in a cohort sampled during active COVID-19. Each CDR3 is given without its conserved first and last residue.

>TRBV7-2
ASSARWGLAAVVSYEQY
>TRBV6-5
ASSYSTGRYNEQF
>TRBV11-2
ASSPLAGGPYEQY
>TRBV9
ASSAGAGGSYNEQF
>TRBV6-2/TRBV6-3
ASSLMTSGAGGELF
>TRBV4-1
ASSRLGVGTDTQY
>TRBV7-6
ASSSPTGQSKEAF
>TRBV6-6
ASSRLAGDYEQY
>TRBV27
ASSFRGQGFTYEQY
>TRBV5-4
ASSLRQGLNTGELF
>TRBV5-6
ASSLGDREYNEQF
>TRBV11-2
ASSKNADTQY
>TRBV11-2
ASSMELYGYT
>TRBV7-9
ASSETSTDTQY
>TRBV4-1
ASSDRTSGSLDTQY
>TRBV19
ASSPRGSQGETQY
>TRBV6-5
ASREGTNYGYT
>TRBV28
ASSLGFEADTQY
>TRBV28
ASSLLDTLNTEAF
>TRBV6-2/TRBV6-3
ASSYSSSRQPQH
>TRBV7-2
ASSPARSNIQY
>TRBV18
ASSPGTAYEQY